This TCR beta chain was recorded in a study of beta chain features in type 1 diabetes. Study findings and constraints: Healthy donors had naive, central memory and Treg TCRB repertoires that appeared less similar than those seen among patients. The question of HLA type influencing TCRB rearrangement was one that remained unresolved here. High TCR expression in some cells could lead to their over-representation in cDNA sequencing. Any PCR bias toward short templates would affect both groups alike.

With regard to this clone: Its antigen is not known.

The whole isolated RNA underwent reverse transcription, so sequencing captured expressed TCRB transcripts. Only in-frame clones appear in the TCRdb table, and some are missing; sequencing was by immunoSEQ multiplex PCR. The sample yields hundreds of thousands of clones, about 14% seen once. The receptor was derived from a man between 18 and 29 years old in good health. The specimen sequenced was naive CD4+ T cells from blood.

The CDR3 region has the DNA TGTGCCAGCAGCCTACGACAGAACTCCTACGAGCAGTACTTC. Its protein product is CASSLRQNSYEQYF. The rearrangement joins TRBV11-2 to TRBJ2-7, with D perhaps TRBD1 (5 bases). V shed 5 bases and J shed 0 bases, with 11 bases lying between them. Per the germline V gene, CDR1 is SGHAT and CDR2 is FQNNGV. The CDR3 is 14 amino acids.